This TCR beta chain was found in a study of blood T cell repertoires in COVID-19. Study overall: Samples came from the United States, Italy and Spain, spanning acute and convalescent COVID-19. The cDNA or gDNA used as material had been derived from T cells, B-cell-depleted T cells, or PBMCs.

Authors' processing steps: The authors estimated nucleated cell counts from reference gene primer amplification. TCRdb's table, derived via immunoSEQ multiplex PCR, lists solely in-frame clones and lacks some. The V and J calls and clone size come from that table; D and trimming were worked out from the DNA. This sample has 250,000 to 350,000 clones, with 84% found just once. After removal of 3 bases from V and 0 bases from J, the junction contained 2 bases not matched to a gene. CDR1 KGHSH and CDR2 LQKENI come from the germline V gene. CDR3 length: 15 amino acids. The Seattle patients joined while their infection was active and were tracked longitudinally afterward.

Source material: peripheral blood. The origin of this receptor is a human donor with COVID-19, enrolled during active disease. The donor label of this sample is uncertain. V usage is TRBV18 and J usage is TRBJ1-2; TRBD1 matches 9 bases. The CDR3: CASSPGQGANYGYTF. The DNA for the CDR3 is TGTGCCAGCTCACCGGGACAGGGCGCTAACTATGGCTACACCTTC.